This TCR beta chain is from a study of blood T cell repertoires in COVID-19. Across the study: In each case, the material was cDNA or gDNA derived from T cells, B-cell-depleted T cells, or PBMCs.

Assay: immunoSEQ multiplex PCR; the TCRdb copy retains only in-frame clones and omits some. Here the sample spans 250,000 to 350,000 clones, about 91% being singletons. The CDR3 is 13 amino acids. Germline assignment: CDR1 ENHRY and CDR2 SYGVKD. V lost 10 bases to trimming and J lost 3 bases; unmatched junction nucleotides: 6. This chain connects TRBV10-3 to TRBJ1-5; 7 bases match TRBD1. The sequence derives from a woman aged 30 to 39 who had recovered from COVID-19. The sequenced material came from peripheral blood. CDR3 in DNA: TGTGCCACCGGGGGACAGACCAATCAGCCCCAGCATTTT. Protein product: CATGGQTNQPQHF.